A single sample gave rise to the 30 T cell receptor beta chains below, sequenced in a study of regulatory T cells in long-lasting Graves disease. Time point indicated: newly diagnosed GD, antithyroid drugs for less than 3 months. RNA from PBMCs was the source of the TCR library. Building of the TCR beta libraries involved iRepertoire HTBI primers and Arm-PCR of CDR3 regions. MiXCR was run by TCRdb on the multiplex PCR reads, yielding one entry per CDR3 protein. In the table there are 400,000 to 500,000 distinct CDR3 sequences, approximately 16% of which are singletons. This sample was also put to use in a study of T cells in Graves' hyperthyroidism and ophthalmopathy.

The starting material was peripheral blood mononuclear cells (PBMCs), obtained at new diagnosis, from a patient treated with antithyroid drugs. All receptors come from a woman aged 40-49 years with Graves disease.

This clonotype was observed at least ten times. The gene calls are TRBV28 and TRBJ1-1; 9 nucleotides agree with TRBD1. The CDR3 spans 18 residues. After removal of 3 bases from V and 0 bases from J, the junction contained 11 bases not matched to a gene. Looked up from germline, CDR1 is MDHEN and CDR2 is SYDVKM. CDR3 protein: CASSFGAPGQGMNTEAFF. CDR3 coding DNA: TGTGCCAGCAGTTTTGGGGCTCCGGGACAGGGCATGAACACTGAAGCTTTCTTT.

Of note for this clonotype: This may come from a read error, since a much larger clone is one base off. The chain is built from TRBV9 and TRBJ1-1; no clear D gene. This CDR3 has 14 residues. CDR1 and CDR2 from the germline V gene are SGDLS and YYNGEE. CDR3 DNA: TGTGACAGCAGCGTACAAGCTATGAACACTGAAGCTTTCTTT. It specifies CDSSVQAMNTEAFF. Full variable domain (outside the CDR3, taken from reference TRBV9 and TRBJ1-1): DSGVTQTPKHLITATGQRVTLRCSPRSGDLSVYWYQQSLDQGLQFLIQYYNGEERAKGNILERFSAQQFPDLHSELNLSSLELGDSALYFCDSSVQAMNTEAFFGQGTRLTVV.

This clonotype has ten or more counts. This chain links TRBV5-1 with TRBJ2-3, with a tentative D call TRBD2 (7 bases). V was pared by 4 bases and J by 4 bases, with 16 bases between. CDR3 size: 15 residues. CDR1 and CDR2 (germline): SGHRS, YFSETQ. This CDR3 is CASSISRGLADTQYF. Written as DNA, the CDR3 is TGCGCCAGCAGCATATCGCGGGGGCTTGCAGATACGCAGTATTTT.

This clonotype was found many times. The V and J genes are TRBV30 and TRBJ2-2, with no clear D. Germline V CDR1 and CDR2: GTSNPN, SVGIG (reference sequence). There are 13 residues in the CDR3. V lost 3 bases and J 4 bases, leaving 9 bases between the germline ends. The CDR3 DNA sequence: TGTGCCTGGAGCTGGACGGGCACCGGGGAGCTGTTTTTT. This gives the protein CAWSWTGTGELFF. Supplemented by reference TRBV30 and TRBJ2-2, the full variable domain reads SQTIHQWPATLVQPVGSPLSLECTVEGTSNPNLYWYRQAAGRGLQLLFYSVGIGQISSEVPQNLSASRPQDRQFILSSKKLLLSDSGFYLCAWSWTGTGELFFGEGSRLTVL.

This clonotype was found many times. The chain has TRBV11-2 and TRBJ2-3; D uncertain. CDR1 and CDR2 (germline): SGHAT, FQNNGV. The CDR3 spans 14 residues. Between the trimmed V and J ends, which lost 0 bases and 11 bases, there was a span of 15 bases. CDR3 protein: CASSLEVLADGQYF. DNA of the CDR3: TGTGCCAGCAGCTTAGAGGTATTGGCAGATGGGCAGTATTTT.

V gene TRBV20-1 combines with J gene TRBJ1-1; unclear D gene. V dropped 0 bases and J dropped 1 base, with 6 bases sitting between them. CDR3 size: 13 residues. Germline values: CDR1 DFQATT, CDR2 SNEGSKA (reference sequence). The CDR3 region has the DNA TGCAGTGCTAGAGACCCATGGAACACTGAAGCTTTCTTT. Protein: CSARDPWNTEAFF.

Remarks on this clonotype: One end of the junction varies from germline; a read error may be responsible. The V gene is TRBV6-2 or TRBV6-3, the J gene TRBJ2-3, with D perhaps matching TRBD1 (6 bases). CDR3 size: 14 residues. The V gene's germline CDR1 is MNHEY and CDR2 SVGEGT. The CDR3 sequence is CVSSRDTSTDTQYF. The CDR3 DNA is TGTGTCAGCTCCAGGGACACCAGCACAGATACGCAGTATTTT.

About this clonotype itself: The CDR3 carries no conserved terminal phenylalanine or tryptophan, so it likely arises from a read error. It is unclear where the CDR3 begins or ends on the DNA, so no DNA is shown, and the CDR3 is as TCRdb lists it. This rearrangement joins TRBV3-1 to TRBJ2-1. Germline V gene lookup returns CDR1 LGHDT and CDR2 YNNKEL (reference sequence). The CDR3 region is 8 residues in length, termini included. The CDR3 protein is CASSQVFS.

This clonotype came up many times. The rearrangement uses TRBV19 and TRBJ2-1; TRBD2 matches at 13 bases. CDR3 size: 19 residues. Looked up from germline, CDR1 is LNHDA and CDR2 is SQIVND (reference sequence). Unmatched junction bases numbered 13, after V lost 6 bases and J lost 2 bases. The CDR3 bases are TGTGCCAGTAGCTTCGTACTAGCGGGAGGGCCATCGGCCTACAATGAGCAGTTCTTC. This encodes CASSFVLAGGPSAYNEQFF.

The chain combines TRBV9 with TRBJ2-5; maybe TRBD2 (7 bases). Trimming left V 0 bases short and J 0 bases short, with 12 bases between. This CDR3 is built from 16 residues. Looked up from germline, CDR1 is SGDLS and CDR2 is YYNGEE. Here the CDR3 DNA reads TGTGCCAGCAGCGTAGAGGGAGGGGGATACCAAGAGACCCAGTACTTC. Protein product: CASSVEGGGYQETQYF.

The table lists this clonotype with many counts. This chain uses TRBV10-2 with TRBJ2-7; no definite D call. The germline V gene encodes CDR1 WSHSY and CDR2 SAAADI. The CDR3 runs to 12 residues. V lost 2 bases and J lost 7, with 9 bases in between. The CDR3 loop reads CASSEEDVEQYF. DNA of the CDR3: TGCGCCAGCAGTGAGGAGGACGTGGAGCAGTACTTC.

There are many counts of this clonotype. The CDR3: CASSWDSRSYEQYF. CDR3 sequence (DNA): TGTGCCAGCAGTTGGGACAGTCGCTCCTACGAGCAGTACTTC. This chain joins TRBV2 and TRBJ2-7, with TRBD1 matching over 7 bases. CDR3 length equals 14 residues. From germline, CDR1 is SNHLY and CDR2 FYNNEI. The J segment lost 0 bases and the V segment lost 5 bases, leaving 4 bases of the junction unmatched.

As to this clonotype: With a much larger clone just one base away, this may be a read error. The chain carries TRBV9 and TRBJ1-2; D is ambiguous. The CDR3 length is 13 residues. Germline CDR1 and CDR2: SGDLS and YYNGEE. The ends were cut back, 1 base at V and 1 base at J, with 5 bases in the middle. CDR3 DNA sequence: TGTGCCAGCAGCGTACAGGATAACTATGGCTACACCTTC. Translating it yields CASSVQDNYGYTF.

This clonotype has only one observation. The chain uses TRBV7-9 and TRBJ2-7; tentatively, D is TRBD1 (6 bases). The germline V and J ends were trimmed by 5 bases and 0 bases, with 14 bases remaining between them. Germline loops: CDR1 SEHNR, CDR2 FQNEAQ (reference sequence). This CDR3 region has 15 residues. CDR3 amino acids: CASSLLIGGSYEQYF. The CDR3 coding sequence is TGTGCCAGCAGCCTACTAATAGGGGGCTCCTACGAGCAGTACTTC.

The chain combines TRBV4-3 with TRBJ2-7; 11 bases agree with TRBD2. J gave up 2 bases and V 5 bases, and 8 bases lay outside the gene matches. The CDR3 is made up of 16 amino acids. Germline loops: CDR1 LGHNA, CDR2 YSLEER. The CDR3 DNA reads TGCGCCAGCAGCGTAGTAGCGGGAGGGAGAACCTACGAGCAGTACTTC. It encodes CASSVVAGGRTYEQYF.

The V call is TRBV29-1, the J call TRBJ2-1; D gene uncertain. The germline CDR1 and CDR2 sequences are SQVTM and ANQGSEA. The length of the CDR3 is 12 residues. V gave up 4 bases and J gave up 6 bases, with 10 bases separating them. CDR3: CSVGRRVNEQFF. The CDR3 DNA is TGCAGCGTTGGACGACGTGTCAATGAGCAGTTCTTC.

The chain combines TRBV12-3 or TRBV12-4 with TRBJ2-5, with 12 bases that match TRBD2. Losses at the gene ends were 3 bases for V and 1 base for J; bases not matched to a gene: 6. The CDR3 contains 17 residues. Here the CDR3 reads CASSFASGRGSQETQYF. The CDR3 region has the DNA TGTGCCAGCAGTTTCGCTAGCGGGAGGGGCTCCCAAGAGACCCAGTACTTC.

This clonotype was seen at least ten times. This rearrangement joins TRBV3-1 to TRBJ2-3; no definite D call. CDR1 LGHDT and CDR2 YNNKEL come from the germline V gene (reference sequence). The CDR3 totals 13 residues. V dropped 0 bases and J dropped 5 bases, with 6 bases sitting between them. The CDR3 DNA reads TGTGCCAGCAGCCAAGACCACAAAGATACGCAGTATTTT. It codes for CASSQDHKDTQYF.

CDR3 DNA: TGCGCCAGCAGCCCGAGCGAGGAGACCCAGTACTTC. Protein: CASSPSEETQYF. The rearrangement uses TRBV5-1 and TRBJ2-5; D uncertain. The V and J ends lost 4 bases and 5 bases respectively, with 9 bases between them. Germline CDR1 reads SGHRS; CDR2 reads YFSETQ. This CDR3 comprises 12 residues.

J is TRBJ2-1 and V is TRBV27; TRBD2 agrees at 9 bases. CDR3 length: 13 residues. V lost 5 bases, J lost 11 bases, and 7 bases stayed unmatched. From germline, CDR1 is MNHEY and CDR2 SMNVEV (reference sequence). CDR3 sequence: CASSPGLANKQFF. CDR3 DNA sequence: TGTGCCAGCAGTCCCGGACTAGCGAACAAGCAGTTCTTC.

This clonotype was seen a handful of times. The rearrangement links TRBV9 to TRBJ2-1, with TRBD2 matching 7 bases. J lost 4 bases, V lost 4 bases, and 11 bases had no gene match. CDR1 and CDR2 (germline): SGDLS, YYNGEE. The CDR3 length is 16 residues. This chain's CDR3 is CASSSSGVGLYNEQFF. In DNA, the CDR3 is TGTGCCAGCAGCTCGAGCGGGGTGGGATTGTACAATGAGCAGTTCTTC.

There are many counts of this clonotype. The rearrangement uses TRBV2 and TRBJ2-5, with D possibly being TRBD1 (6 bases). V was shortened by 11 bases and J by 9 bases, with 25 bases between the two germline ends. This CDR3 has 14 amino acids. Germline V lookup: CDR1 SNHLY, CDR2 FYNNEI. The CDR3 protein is CASTWGHKLMAQYF. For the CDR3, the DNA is TGTGCCTCAACCTGGGGACACAAGCTGATGGCCCAGTACTTC.

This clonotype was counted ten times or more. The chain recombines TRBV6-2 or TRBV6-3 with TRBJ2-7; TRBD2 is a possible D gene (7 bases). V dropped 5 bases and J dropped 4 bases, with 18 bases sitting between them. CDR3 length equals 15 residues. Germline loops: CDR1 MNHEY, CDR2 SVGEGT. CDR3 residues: CASSAKVGGPYEQYF. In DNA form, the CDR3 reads TGTGCCAGCAGTGCTAAGGTGGGGGGGCCGTACGAGCAGTACTTC.

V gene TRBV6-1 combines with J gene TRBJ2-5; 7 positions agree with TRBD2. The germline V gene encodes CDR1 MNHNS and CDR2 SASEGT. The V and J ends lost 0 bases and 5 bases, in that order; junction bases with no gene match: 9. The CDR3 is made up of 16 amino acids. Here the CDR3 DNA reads TGTGCCAGCAGTGAAGCTCGGGGAGGGACGCGCGAGACCCAGTACTTC. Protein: CASSEARGGTRETQYF.

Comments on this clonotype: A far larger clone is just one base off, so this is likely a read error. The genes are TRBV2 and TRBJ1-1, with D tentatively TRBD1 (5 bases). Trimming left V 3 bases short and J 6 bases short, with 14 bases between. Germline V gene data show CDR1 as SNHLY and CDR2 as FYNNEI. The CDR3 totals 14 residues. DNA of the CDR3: TGTGCCAGCAGTGACCGGGCAGGGTCATCTGAAGCTTTCTTT. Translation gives CASSDRAGSSEAFF.

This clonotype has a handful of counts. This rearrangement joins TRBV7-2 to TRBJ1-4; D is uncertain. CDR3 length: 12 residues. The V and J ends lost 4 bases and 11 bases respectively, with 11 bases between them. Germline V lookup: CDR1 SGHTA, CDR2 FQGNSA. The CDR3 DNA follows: TGTGCCAGCAGCTCCCGGGCGGGGAAACTGTTTTTT. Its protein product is CASSSRAGKLFF.

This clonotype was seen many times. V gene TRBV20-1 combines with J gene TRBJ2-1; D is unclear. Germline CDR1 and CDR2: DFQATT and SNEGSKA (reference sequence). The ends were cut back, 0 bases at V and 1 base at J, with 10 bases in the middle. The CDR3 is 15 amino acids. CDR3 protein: CSARDGGKSYNEQFF. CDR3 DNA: TGCAGTGCTAGAGATGGCGGCAAATCCTACAATGAGCAGTTCTTC.

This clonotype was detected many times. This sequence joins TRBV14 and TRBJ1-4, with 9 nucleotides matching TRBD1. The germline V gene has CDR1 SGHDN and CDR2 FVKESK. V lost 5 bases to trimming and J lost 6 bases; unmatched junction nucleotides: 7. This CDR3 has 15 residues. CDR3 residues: CASSSMDRGYEKLFF. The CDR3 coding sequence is TGTGCCAGCAGCTCCATGGACAGGGGTTATGAAAAACTGTTTTTT.

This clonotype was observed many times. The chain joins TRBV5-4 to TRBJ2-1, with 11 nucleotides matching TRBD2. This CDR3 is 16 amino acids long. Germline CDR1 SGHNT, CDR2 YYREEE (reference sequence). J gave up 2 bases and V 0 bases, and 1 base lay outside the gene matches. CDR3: CASSLGGLAAYNEQFF. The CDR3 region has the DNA TGTGCCAGCAGCTTGGGGGGACTAGCGGCCTACAATGAGCAGTTCTTC.

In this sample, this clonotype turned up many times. DNA for the CDR3: TGTGCCAGCAGCCCCGAGGGTGGAAGGTTTTACAACACTGAAGCTTTCTTT. Translating gives CASSPEGGRFYNTEAFF. The genes are TRBV12-3 or TRBV12-4 and TRBJ1-1, with no clear D. CDR3 length equals 17 residues. Trimming stripped 6 bases from V and 2 bases from J, with 22 bases between.